One TCR beta chain is described in this entry. Its antigen is as yet unknown. This specimen belongs to a study of T cells expressing NK-cell markers. Whole-study findings and limits: Researchers report these clonotypes also headed the CD3+CD56-NKG2C+ fraction in several donors. Dominant NKG2C+ clonotypes accounted for roughly 1.0-7.0% of CD8+ T cells in six donors.

CDR1 and CDR2 from the germline V gene are PRHDT and FYEKMQ (reference sequence). CDR3 length equals 14 residues. The TCR beta cDNA came from 5'RACE template switching with UMIs. TCRdb reprocessed the 5' RACE reads and stores each CDR3 protein as one record, lacking DNA. In all, the sample yields hundreds of thousands of distinct CDR3 sequences. This rearrangement joins TRBV13 to TRBJ1-1; TCRdb indicates TRBD1, and absent DNA this call remains unverified. The sequenced material came from blood T cells: a sorted CD56 or NKG2C T cell subset, CD4+ or CD8+ T cells, or bulk PBMC T cells (not recorded which). This TCR was sampled from a man aged 18-70 years in good health. The chain's CDR3 is CASSRTGTAFEAFF.